Below are 5 T cell receptor beta chains sequenced from a single sample in a study of T cells after yellow fever vaccination. MiXCR, run by TCRdb on the 5' RACE reads, gives a single entry per CDR3 protein. The repertoire holds 170,000 or so distinct CDR3 sequences, with 6.2% as singletons. Here the sequenced sample was CD4+ T cells sorted from PBMCs, taken on the day of the first yellow fever vaccination. These receptors were obtained from a man between 18 and 35 years old who received the YFV17D yellow fever vaccine.

The chain has TRBV5-6 and TRBJ1-5; D is undetermined. CDR1 is SGHDT, CDR2 YYEEEE, per germline. CDR3 length: 13 residues. V shed 3 bases and J shed 2 bases, with 6 bases lying between them. This chain's CDR3 is CASSSGRNQPQHF. CDR3 sequence (DNA): TGTGCCAGCAGCTCGGGCCGCAATCAGCCCCAGCATTTT. Looking up the rest from reference TRBV5-6 and TRBJ1-5 gives the full variable domain: DAGVTQSPTHLIKTRGQQVTLRCSPKSGHDTVSWYQQALGQGPQFIFQYYEEEERQRGNFPDRFSGHQFPNYSSELNVNALLLGDSALYLCASSSGRNQPQHFGDGTRLSIL.

This clonotype was found a few times. The rearrangement joins TRBV5-5 to TRBJ2-7; 12 bases match TRBD1. CDR3 length equals 14 residues. Germline V gives CDR1 SGHKS, CDR2 YYEKEE (reference sequence). The V gene end was trimmed by 2 bases and the J gene end by 9 bases; junction bases not matched to a gene: 6. CDR3 amino acids: CASSFGTGGLGQYF. In DNA, the CDR3 is TGTGCCAGCAGCTTCGGGACAGGGGGCCTCGGGCAGTACTTC.

This clonotype was picked up a small number of times. The rearrangement joins TRBV5-4 to TRBJ1-1; D is ambiguous. Germline V CDR1 and CDR2: SGHNT, YYREEE (reference sequence). V was pared by 2 bases and J by 9 bases, with 14 bases between. This CDR3 is 13 amino acids long. The chain's CDR3 is CASSFPREPKAFF. The DNA of the CDR3 is TGTGCCAGCAGCTTTCCCCGGGAGCCCAAAGCTTTCTTT.

This clonotype was counted a single time. A much larger clone differs from this one at a single base, so this may be a read error. This rearrangement joins TRBV6-2 or TRBV6-3 to TRBJ2-1, with TRBD2 identical over 10 bases. This CDR3 has 16 amino acids. The germline V gene encodes CDR1 MNHEY and CDR2 SVGEGT. The CDR3 loop reads CASSYPSGSSYNEKFF. DNA for the CDR3: TGTGCCAGCAGTTACCCTAGCGGGAGCTCCTACAATGAGAAGTTCTTC.

The chain combines TRBV28 with TRBJ2-1; D might be TRBD2 (6 bases). The germline V gene encodes CDR1 MDHEN and CDR2 SYDVKM. This CDR3 contains 16 residues. V shed 5 bases and J shed 4 bases, with 18 bases lying between them. CDR3 protein: CASSNSRRGVYNEQFF. The CDR3 coding sequence is TGTGCCAGCAGTAACTCCCGCCGCGGGGTATACAATGAGCAGTTCTTC.